Presented here are 14 T cell receptor beta chains from one specimen sequenced in a study of T cell repertoires in cytomegalovirus infection. TCRdb reanalysed the reads using MiXCR and keeps one entry per CDR3 protein. The sample yields over 250,000 distinct CDR3 sequences, more than 20% seen once. Sequencing was performed on PBMCs. All receptors come from a human donor in good health (CMV status not recorded). Some clones in this sample may be carry-over from other donors' samples.

This clonotype was seen repeatedly, ten times or more. The V gene is TRBV7-2, the J gene TRBJ2-1; TRBD1 matches at 8 bases. The CDR3 sequence is 14 residues long. V shed 4 bases, J shed 7 bases, and the junction held 6 bases outside the gene matches. The germline CDR1 and CDR2 sequences are SGHTA and FQGNSA. Here the CDR3 DNA reads TGTGCCAGCAGCTGGGTCACAGGGGGGAATGAGCAGTTCTTC. This encodes CASSWVTGGNEQFF.

This clonotype was seen repeatedly, ten times or more. The chain combines TRBV7-2 with TRBJ1-3; D is unresolved. Trimming left V 5 bases short and J 5 bases short, with 10 bases between. The length of the CDR3 is 13 residues. Germline V gives CDR1 SGHTA, CDR2 FQGNSA. The CDR3: CASSVQERNTIYF. The DNA for the CDR3 is TGTGCCAGCAGCGTCCAGGAACGAAACACCATATATTTT.

This clonotype was recorded a few times. The chain is built from TRBV6-1 and TRBJ2-2; the match to TRBD2 covers 10 bases. Germline-derived CDR1 and CDR2 are MNHNS and SASEGT. CDR3 length equals 15 residues. The trim removed 8 bases at V and 7 bases at J, leaving 10 bases unmatched. The CDR3 is CASGGGLASGGELFF. CDR3 nucleotides: TGTGCCAGCGGTGGGGGACTAGCGTCGGGCGGGGAGCTGTTTTTT.

The chain couples TRBV18 to TRBJ2-2; D is perhaps TRBD2 (6 bases). CDR3 size: 16 residues. The V and J ends lost 0 bases and 4 bases respectively, with 12 bases between them. CDR1 KGHSH and CDR2 LQKENI come from the germline V gene. CDR3: CASSPPAGRVTGELFF. As DNA, the CDR3 is TGTGCCAGCTCACCACCGGCGGGGAGAGTCACCGGGGAGCTGTTTTTT.

This clonotype was seen a few times. This chain joins TRBV7-9 and TRBJ2-7, with unresolved D. Trimming stripped 4 bases from V and 3 bases from J, with 10 bases between. The CDR3 has 13 amino acids. Germline V gene data show CDR1 as SEHNR and CDR2 as FQNEAQ (reference sequence). CDR3 bases: TGTGCCAGCAGCTCTCAGTCAGGCTACGAGCAGTACTTC. Translated: CASSSQSGYEQYF.

This chain joins TRBV6-1 and TRBJ1-5; the match to TRBD1 covers 7 bases. Looked up from germline, CDR1 is MNHNS and CDR2 is SASEGT. V lost 6 bases to trimming and J lost 2 bases; unmatched junction nucleotides: 4. This CDR3 region has 14 residues. CDR3 loop: CASRDGTGNQPQHF. The CDR3 DNA reads as TGTGCCAGCAGGGACGGGACAGGCAATCAGCCCCAGCATTTT.

A remark on this clonotype: One junction end does not reproduce the germline sequence, and a read error may be involved. The chain carries TRBV29-1 and TRBJ1-2; D ambiguous. Germline assignment: CDR1 SQVTM and CDR2 ANQGSEA. The CDR3 consists of 12 residues. The DNA of the CDR3 is TGCAGTGTTGAAAGCTCAGTTAATGGCTACACCTTC. Its protein is CSVESSVNGYTF.

The chain carries TRBV29-1 and TRBJ2-2, with TRBD2 identical over 7 bases. With V trimmed by 3 bases and J by 5 bases, 9 bases remained unmatched. Germline values: CDR1 SQVTM, CDR2 ANQGSEA. This CDR3 comprises 15 residues. CDR3 sequence (DNA): TGCAGCGTTGAGGACTCACCGGGAGGTACCGGGGAGCTGTTTTTT. It yields the protein CSVEDSPGGTGELFF.

As to this clonotype: This may be a read error, as it is one base from a much larger clone. The chain has TRBV7-6 and TRBJ2-1; 8 bases align to TRBD1. There are 15 residues in the CDR3. Germline values: CDR1 SGHVS, CDR2 FNYEAQ. The CDR3 DNA sequence: TGTGCCAGCACCAACTCAGGGGGCACCTACAATGAGCAGTGCTTC. Protein sequence: CASTNSGGTYNEQCF.

This clonotype occurred many times. The gene calls are TRBV7-6 and TRBJ2-3; weak D call: TRBD1 (6 bases). Germline CDR1 reads SGHVS; CDR2 reads FNYEAQ. This CDR3 region has 13 residues. The V end was cut by 5 bases, the J end by 6 bases, with 12 bases between. This CDR3 reads CASSLYRADTQYF. The CDR3 nucleotides are TGTGCCAGCAGCCTCTACAGGGCGGATACGCAGTATTTT.

As regards this clonotype: Sequence at one end of the junction differs from germline and may be a read error. The chain recombines TRBV6-1 with TRBJ1-1; D remains ambiguous. This CDR3 is built from 12 residues. From germline, CDR1 is MNHNS and CDR2 SASEGT. DNA of the CDR3: TGTGCCACCAGTGGTTGGGACACTGAAGCTTTCTTT. This translates into CATSGWDTEAFF.

The genes are TRBV14 and TRBJ1-1; D is possibly TRBD1 (5 bases). Germline V gene lookup returns CDR1 SGHDN and CDR2 FVKESK. V lost 2 bases, J lost 10 bases, and 14 bases lay in between. The CDR3 has 13 amino acids. CDR3 sequence reads: CASSQLSGLSAFF. The CDR3, as DNA: TGTGCCAGCAGCCAATTGTCAGGGTTGTCAGCTTTCTTT.

This clonotype was counted ten times or more. This chain connects TRBV7-2 to TRBJ2-5; no clear D gene. CDR1 and CDR2 from the germline V gene are SGHTA and FQGNSA. Trimming stripped 6 bases from V and 4 bases from J, with 15 bases between. The length of the CDR3 is 14 residues. The CDR3 here is CASSRTGYGETQYF. CDR3 in DNA: TGTGCCAGCAGTCGAACGGGTTATGGAGAGACCCAGTACTTC.

The V call is TRBV24-1, the J call TRBJ2-7; D unclear. V lost 2 bases and J lost 2, with 12 bases in between. Germline CDR1 KGHDR, CDR2 SFDVKD. The CDR3 runs to 15 residues. The CDR3 here is CATSDSTDVAYEQYF. DNA for the CDR3: TGTGCCACCAGTGATTCCACGGACGTAGCCTACGAGCAGTACTTC.